These 13 T cell receptor beta chains were all obtained from the same sample, sequenced in a study of T cells in women clearing cervical HPV infection. The table came from immunoSEQ multiplex PCR; TCRdb's copy has only in-frame clones and leaves some out. The listing records over 25,000 clones. The sequenced sample was blood buffy coat. The receptors derive from a woman between 18 and 69 years old with a cervical HPV16 infection that either progressed to CIN3+ or cleared (not recorded which).

As concerns this clone: The read terminates 3 residues ahead of where the CDR3 ends, so the germline J gene completes it. V and J are TRBV5-1 and TRBJ2-7, with 7 bases that match TRBD2. The length of the CDR3 is 15 residues. Trimming cost V 0 bases and J 3 bases; bases outside gene matches: 6. Germline CDR1 reads SGHRS; CDR2 reads YFSETQ. The covered CDR3 bases are TGCGCCAGCAGCTTGGGGTTCGGGGGGTTCTACGAG. Encoded protein: CASSLGFGGFYE. The whole CDR3 is CASSLGFGGFYEQYF.

On this clone itself: Sequencing ends 3 residues short of the CDR3 end; the germline J gene provides the rest. This sequence joins TRBV19 and TRBJ2-7; 7 bases are a match to TRBD2. CDR3 length: 15 amino acids. V trimming: 3 bases; J trimming: 2 bases; junction bases outside the gene matches: 7. The germline CDR1 and CDR2 sequences are LNHDA and SQIVND (reference sequence). The sequenced CDR3 bases are TGTGCCAGTAGTATTGAGGGACTACAAACCTACGAG. It is translated as CASSIEGLQTYE. The complete CDR3 protein is CASSIEGLQTYEQYF.

Notes on this clone: The read ends 3 residues early relative to the CDR3; the germline J gene fills the gap. The chain has TRBV3-1 (or the pseudogene TRBV3-2) and TRBJ2-7, with D perhaps TRBD1 (5 bases). The CDR3 spans 12 residues. CDR1 is LGHDT, CDR2 YNNKEL, per germline (reference sequence). V lost 4 bases, J lost 5 bases, and 9 bases lay in between. The covered CDR3 bases are TGTGCCAGCAGCCCAGCAGGGAACGAG. Its translation: CASSPAGNE. The entire CDR3 protein is CASSPAGNEQYF.

A remark on this clone: The read halts 3 residues ahead of the CDR3 end, with the missing end drawn from the germline J gene. V usage is TRBV5-1 and J usage is TRBJ1-1, with D tentatively TRBD1 (6 bases). V lost 0 bases and J 5 bases, leaving 11 bases between the germline ends. Per germline, CDR1 SGHRS and CDR2 YFSETQ. CDR3 length equals 14 residues. The DNA read from the CDR3 is TGCGCCAGCAGCTTGGAGGGGGTTAGGACTGAA. This sequence encodes CASSLEGVRTE. The whole CDR3 sequence is CASSLEGVRTEAFF.

To note about this clone: Sequencing ends 3 residues short of the CDR3 end; the germline J gene provides the rest. The rearrangement links TRBV20-1 to TRBJ2-1; 10 nucleotides agree with TRBD2. V was clipped by 1 base and J by 3 bases; unmatched bases: 3. Germline values: CDR1 DFQATT, CDR2 SNEGSKA (reference sequence). The CDR3 is made up of 15 amino acids. CDR3 bases read: TGCAGTGCTAGAGCTAGCGGGAGTATCTACAATGAG. Translating it yields CSARASGSIYNE. The complete CDR3 protein is CSARASGSIYNEQFF.

In the case of this clone: The read ends 3 residues early relative to the CDR3; the germline J gene fills the gap. This chain uses TRBV13 with TRBJ1-1; TRBD1 agrees at 7 bases. Trimming removed 5 bases from V and 4 bases from J; junction bases left unmatched: 22. This CDR3 has 19 residues. Per germline, CDR1 PRHDT and CDR2 FYEKMQ (reference sequence). The CDR3 here is CASSLRQGSARLRGTEAFF. The part of the CDR3 DNA that was read is TGTGCCAGCAGCCTTCGACAGGGTAGCGCGAGGTTGCGGGGCACTGAA.

As for this clone: The read finishes 3 residues shy of the CDR3 end, and the germline J gene is used to complete it. The rearrangement links TRBV4-1 to TRBJ2-3; 8 bases line up with TRBD1. This CDR3 has 16 amino acids. J was trimmed by 2 bases and V by 1 base; bases with no gene match: 5. In germline, CDR1 is MGHRA, CDR2 YSYEKL. The CDR3 spells CASSQAPGGYTDTQYF. Partial CDR3 DNA: TGCGCCAGCAGCCAAGCCCCAGGGGGCTACACAGATACG.

Remarks on this clone: The read ends 3 residues early relative to the CDR3; the germline J gene fills the gap. V and J are TRBV20-1 and TRBJ2-7, with D possibly TRBD1 on 6 matching bases. Trimming removed 1 base from V and 5 bases from J, with 15 bases in between. CDR3 length equals 14 residues. CDR1 is DFQATT and CDR2 is SNEGSKA in the germline V gene (reference sequence). CDR3 bases read: TGCAGTGCTAGAGGCAGCGGCAGGGGCAACGAG. The encoded protein is CSARGSGRGNE. The complete CDR3 sequence is CSARGSGRGNEQYF.

A word on this clone: The CDR3 end lies 3 residues beyond the end of the read and is filled in from the germline J gene. The V call is TRBV6-1, the J call TRBJ1-1, with D unclear. The CDR3 has 12 residues. CDR1 and CDR2 (germline): MNHNS, SASEGT. V lost 6 bases and J 2 bases, leaving 7 bases between the germline ends. Incomplete CDR3 DNA: TGTGCCAGCAGGGAATCAAACACTGAA. Translated, it gives CASRESNTE. The whole CDR3 reads CASRESNTEAFF.

On this clone itself: Read coverage stops 3 residues before the CDR3 terminus; the germline J gene supplies the remainder. The V call is TRBV27, the J call TRBJ1-2; D gene ambiguous. Germline V gives CDR1 MNHEY, CDR2 SMNVEV (reference sequence). The CDR3 consists of 13 residues. V dropped 4 bases and J dropped 4 bases, with 10 bases sitting between them. The CDR3 loop reads CASSYAGFYGYTF. CDR3 DNA, as far as it was read: TGTGCCAGCAGTTACGCGGGCTTCTATGGC.

Notes on this clone: From the germline J gene comes the end of the CDR3, since the read stops 3 residues before it. This rearrangement joins TRBV18 to TRBJ1-6; the match to TRBD1 covers 7 bases. Germline-derived CDR1 and CDR2 are KGHSH and LQKENI. The CDR3 runs to 18 residues. The trim removed 3 bases at V and 1 base at J, leaving 9 bases unmatched. The sequenced part of the CDR3 DNA is TGTGCCAGCTCACCCGGAATAGGGACAGTTTCCTATAATTCACCC. Protein sequence: CASSPGIGTVSYNSP. The full CDR3 is CASSPGIGTVSYNSPLHF. Using reference TRBV18 and TRBJ1-6 for the parts outside the CDR3, the full variable domain is NAGVMQNPRHLVRRRGQEARLRCSPMKGHSHVYWYRQLPEEGLKFMVYLQKENIIDESGMPKERFSAEFPKEGPSILRIQQVVRGDSAAYFCASSPGIGTVSYNSPLHFGNGTRLTVT.

Points on this clone: The read terminates 3 residues ahead of where the CDR3 ends, so the germline J gene completes it. The chain couples TRBV7-9 to TRBJ1-2, with unresolved D. Germline loops: CDR1 SEHNR, CDR2 FQNEAQ (reference sequence). This CDR3 spans 14 amino acids. The part of the CDR3 DNA that was read is TGTGCCAGCAGCTTTAGTCTAGCGGGAGGTGAC. The encoded protein is CASSFSLAGGD. The full CDR3 sequence reads CASSFSLAGGDYTF.

CDR3 loop: CASLSNPGGEKLFF. CDR3 DNA (partial): TGTGCCAGCCTCTCGAATCCGGGGGGAGAAAAA. The chain couples TRBV6-2 or TRBV6-3 to TRBJ1-4; D is possibly TRBD1 (5 bases). The CDR3 goes on 3 residues after the read ends, and that part is filled in from the germline J gene. The CDR3 spans 14 residues. Trimming removed 8 bases from V and 8 bases from J, with 18 bases in between. The V gene's germline CDR1 is MNHEY and CDR2 SVGEGT.